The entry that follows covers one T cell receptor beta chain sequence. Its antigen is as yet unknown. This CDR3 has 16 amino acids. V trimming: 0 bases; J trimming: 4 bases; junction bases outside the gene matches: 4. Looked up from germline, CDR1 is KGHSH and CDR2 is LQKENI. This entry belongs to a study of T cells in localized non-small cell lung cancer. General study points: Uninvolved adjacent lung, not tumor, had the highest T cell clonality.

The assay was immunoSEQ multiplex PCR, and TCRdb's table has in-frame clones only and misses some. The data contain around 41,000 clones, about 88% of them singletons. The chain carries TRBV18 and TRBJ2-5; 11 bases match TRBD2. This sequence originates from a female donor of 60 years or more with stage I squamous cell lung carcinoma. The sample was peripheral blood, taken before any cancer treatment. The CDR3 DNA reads TGTGCCAGCTCACCACCGAGCCTAGCGGGAGGAGAGACCCAGTACTTC. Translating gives CASSPPSLAGGETQYF.